Listed below are T cell receptor beta chains from one sample, sequenced in a study of blood T cell repertoires in COVID-19. The repertoire was sequenced with immunoSEQ multiplex PCR; TCRdb's copy has only in-frame clones and lacks some. The data hold about 180,000 clones, with roughly 87% observed a single time. Input material: peripheral blood. The source of these receptors is a man in his late teens or twenties who had recovered from COVID-19. Both conserved end residues are part of each CDR3. A D gene is named only where the DNA matches it firmly. For some rows the clone size is stated as once, few or many, or as a class when expanded; others skip it.

abundance	d_gene	len	v_gene	j_gene	CDR3aa	CDR3nt
NA	NA	15	TRBV7-9	TRBJ1-3	CASTAQGYSGNTIYF	TGTGCCAGCACGGCTCAGGGGTACTCTGGAAACACCATATATTTT
NA	NA	16	TRBV4-3	TRBJ1-4	CASSQDSRGGGEKLFF	TGCGCCAGCAGCCAAGACTCTAGGGGTGGTGGGGAAAAACTGTTTTTT
few	NA	15	TRBV5-1	TRBJ1-6	CASSLEGLGGSPLHF	TGCGCCAGCAGCTTGGAAGGCCTGGGGGGTTCACCCCTCCACTTT
NA	NA	16	TRBV6-5	TRBJ2-7	CASSYSYRASHYEQYF	TGTGCCAGCAGTTACTCATACAGGGCTAGCCACTACGAGCAGTACTTC
NA	TRBD1	14	TRBV11-3	TRBJ2-1	CASSPRDRGKEQFF	TGTGCCAGCAGCCCCCGGGACAGGGGTAAGGAGCAGTTCTTC
NA	TRBD1	16	TRBV19	TRBJ2-6	CASSQTGPPGANVLTF	TGTGCCAGTAGTCAGACAGGGCCCCCTGGGGCCAACGTCCTGACTTTC
NA	TRBD2	12	TRBV29-1	TRBJ2-1	CSGTSQINEQFF	TGCAGCGGGACTAGCCAGATTAATGAGCAGTTCTTC
NA	NA	11	TRBV19	TRBJ2-5	CASSSGETQYF	TGTGCCAGTAGTAGCGGAGAGACCCAGTACTTC
NA	TRBD2	20	TRBV9	TRBJ2-1	CASSEGAVRISGKSYNEQFF	TGTGCCAGCAGCGAGGGAGCAGTAAGAATCAGCGGGAAGTCCTACAATGAGCAGTTCTTC
NA	NA	13	TRBV18	TRBJ2-1	CASSPLLGNEQFF	TGTGCCAGCTCACCACTTCTAGGCAATGAGCAGTTCTTC
NA	NA	15	TRBV7-2	TRBJ2-2	CASSLGSHSNGELFF	TGTGCCAGCAGCTTAGGCTCGCACTCCAACGGGGAGCTGTTTTTT
NA	TRBD1	15	TRBV3-1/TRBV3-2	TRBJ2-1	CASSTDREKDNEQFF	TGTGCCAGCAGCACGGACAGGGAAAAGGACAATGAGCAGTTCTTC
NA	NA	13	TRBV4-1	TRBJ2-2	CASRRGDTGELFF	TGCGCCAGCAGAAGGGGCGACACCGGGGAGCTGTTTTTT
NA	TRBD1	16	TRBV9	TRBJ2-7	CASSVGGTGGEYEQYF	TGTGCCAGCAGCGTAGGAGGGACAGGGGGCGAATACGAGCAGTACTTC
NA	NA	14	TRBV27	TRBJ2-7	CASSFGVSLYEQYF	TGTGCCAGCAGTTTCGGGGTTTCCCTCTACGAGCAGTACTTC
once	NA	15	TRBV5-1	TRBJ2-7	CASSPGGSSSYEQYF	TGCGCCAGCAGCCCCGGAGGCAGCTCTTCCTACGAGCAGTACTTC
NA	NA	13	TRBV6-4	TRBJ1-5	CASINRANQPQHF	TGTGCCAGCATCAACAGGGCTAATCAGCCCCAGCATTTT
NA	NA	13	TRBV5-5	TRBJ2-5	CASSLKRAETQYF	TGTGCCAGCAGCTTGAAGCGGGCGGAGACCCAGTACTTC
NA	TRBD1	15	TRBV18	TRBJ1-1	CASSSTGTANTEAFF	TGTGCCAGCTCATCCACCGGGACAGCGAACACTGAAGCTTTCTTT
NA	TRBD2	15	TRBV7-7	TRBJ2-1	CASSSGTSGIYEQFF	TGTGCTAGCAGTTCCGGGACTAGCGGGATCTATGAGCAGTTCTTC
NA	NA	14	TRBV9	TRBJ2-1	CASSVRASYNEQFF	TGTGCCAGCAGCGTGCGGGCCTCCTACAATGAGCAGTTCTTC
NA	NA	13	TRBV10-3	TRBJ1-1	CAISESELAEAFF	TGTGCCATCAGTGAGTCAGAGTTAGCTGAAGCTTTCTTT
few	NA	13	TRBV14	TRBJ1-1	CASSQEWSIEAFF	TGTGCCAGCAGCCAAGAGTGGAGCATTGAAGCTTTCTTT
NA	TRBD1	17	TRBV4-2	TRBJ2-2	CASSQGRVQGAAGELFF	TGTGCCAGCAGCCAAGGAAGGGTACAGGGGGCCGCCGGGGAGCTGTTTTTT
NA	NA	15	TRBV24-1	TRBJ1-5	CATSDGGLSNQPQHF	TGTGCCACCAGTGATGGAGGCCTTAGCAATCAGCCCCAGCATTTT
few	TRBD1	14	TRBV5-4	TRBJ2-1	CASSINRGYNEQFF	TGTGCCAGCAGCATAAACAGGGGTTACAATGAGCAGTTCTTC
NA	TRBD1	14	TRBV7-2	TRBJ1-1	CASSKPGQGRRAFF	TGTGCCAGCAGCAAACCGGGACAGGGGCGTAGGGCTTTCTTT
NA	TRBD1	21	TRBV6-2/TRBV6-3	TRBJ1-5	CASSYSMIPGQGPGLNQPQHF	TGTGCCAGCAGTTACTCAATGATCCCCGGACAGGGGCCCGGACTTAATCAGCCCCAGCATTTT
NA	TRBD1	13	TRBV19	TRBJ2-7	CASSIQGAYEQYF	TGTGCCAGTAGTATACAGGGGGCCTACGAGCAGTACTTC